The 20 T cell receptor beta chains below all came from one sample that was sequenced in a study of blood T cell repertoires in COVID-19. Clones were sequenced by immunoSEQ multiplex PCR, and TCRdb holds only the in-frame ones, with some missing. Of roughly 300,000 clones listed, 85% to 90% were seen once; the top ten hold over 1.5%. What was sequenced was peripheral blood. The receptors derive from a woman aged 25 to 39 with COVID-19, enrolled during active disease.

The genes are TRBV28 and TRBJ1-2; 11 bases match TRBD1. V gave up 7 bases and J gave up 6 bases; unmatched junction bases: 7. The CDR3 has 14 amino acids. Germline lookup yields CDR1 MDHEN and CDR2 SYDVKM. CDR3 DNA sequence: TGTGCCAGCACTACAGGACAGGGGGCTGATGGCTACACCTTC. Amino acid sequence: CASTTGQGADGYTF.

The chain carries TRBV6-2 or TRBV6-3 and TRBJ1-1; TRBD1 matches 8 bases. CDR1 is MNHEY and CDR2 is SVGEGT in the germline V gene. The CDR3 is made up of 15 amino acids. Trimming took 5 bases from V and 3 from J; bases not matched to a gene: 8. As DNA, the CDR3 is TGTGCCAGCAGTCCCACGGGACAGGCGGACACTGAAGCTTTCTTT. Protein sequence: CASSPTGQADTEAFF.

The chain links TRBV24-1 to TRBJ1-2, with a tentative D call TRBD1 (5 bases). The CDR3 spans 14 residues. V lost 4 bases and J lost 2, with 10 bases in between. CDR1 and CDR2 from the germline V gene are KGHDR and SFDVKD. The CDR3 region is CATSDTGKNYGYTF. For the CDR3, the DNA is TGTGCCACCAGTGACACAGGAAAAAACTATGGCTACACCTTC.

Written as DNA, the CDR3 is TGCGCCAGCAGCGGGGGCTTGCGACAGAATGAAAAACTGTTTTTT. Amino acids: CASSGGLRQNEKLFF. The J gene is TRBJ1-4, the V gene TRBV5-1; tentative D call: TRBD1 (6 bases). CDR1 is SGHRS and CDR2 is YFSETQ in the germline V gene. Trimming took off 4 bases at V and 5 bases at J, with 15 bases between the two ends. The CDR3 has 15 residues.

The rearrangement links TRBV29-1 to TRBJ1-1, with D maybe TRBD1 (5 bases). Per germline, CDR1 SQVTM and CDR2 ANQGSEA. V was cut by 3 bases and J by 3 bases, with 11 bases left in between. The CDR3 contains 13 residues. The CDR3, as DNA: TGCAGCGTTGACGGGGGTTGGGACACTGAAGCTTTCTTT. Translation: CSVDGGWDTEAFF.

This chain connects TRBV27 to TRBJ1-5; 7 bases map to TRBD1. Per the germline V gene, CDR1 is MNHEY and CDR2 is SMNVEV (reference sequence). CDR3 length equals 14 residues. V lost 6 bases to trimming and J lost 2 bases; unmatched junction nucleotides: 4. This chain's CDR3 is CASRPTGGNQPQHF. As DNA, the CDR3 is TGTGCCAGCAGACCTACAGGGGGCAATCAGCCCCAGCATTTT.

V is TRBV10-3 and J is TRBJ1-1; D gene uncertain. Trimming shortened V by 3 bases and J by 0 bases, and 11 bases separated the two germline ends. In germline, CDR1 is ENHRY, CDR2 SYGVKD. The CDR3 contains 15 residues. The CDR3 DNA follows: TGTGCCATCAGTGACGGAGGAACGGTGAACACTGAAGCTTTCTTT. Translated, it gives CAISDGGTVNTEAFF.

V usage is TRBV9 and J usage is TRBJ1-2; D might be TRBD1 (5 bases). The V and J ends lost 0 bases and 6 bases respectively, with 15 bases between them. CDR1 and CDR2 from the germline V gene are SGDLS and YYNGEE. The CDR3 has 15 residues. CDR3 sequence reads: CASSVDGGVRHGYTF. The CDR3 coding sequence is TGTGCCAGCAGCGTAGATGGGGGGGTCCGCCATGGCTACACCTTC.

The chain has TRBV2 and TRBJ1-2; tentative D call: TRBD1 (5 bases). V was clipped by 7 bases and J by 7 bases, with 19 bases between them. The CDR3 runs 14 residues. CDR1 is SNHLY, CDR2 FYNNEI, per germline. In DNA form, the CDR3 reads TGTGCCAGCACCAAGGGGCAAACTCCATCTGGCTACACCTTC. Protein product: CASTKGQTPSGYTF.

This clone was detected only once. V is TRBV9 and J is TRBJ2-7; a weak D match, TRBD2 (5 bases). V was shortened by 0 bases and J by 2 bases, with 15 bases between the two germline ends. The CDR3 is 16 residues long. Per germline, CDR1 SGDLS and CDR2 YYNGEE. The chain's CDR3 is CASSVGASPGTYEQYF. The CDR3 DNA reads TGTGCCAGCAGCGTAGGAGCCTCCCCGGGGACCTACGAGCAGTACTTC.

The chain combines TRBV18 with TRBJ2-2; 13 bases match TRBD2. Germline V CDR1 and CDR2: KGHSH, LQKENI. The CDR3 is made up of 20 amino acids. V lost 0 bases and J lost 4; bases outside the gene matches: 11. In nucleotides, the CDR3 is TGTGCCAGCTCACCACCGGGACTAGCGGGGCCCGCCGGGATCACCGGGGAGCTGTTTTTT. The encoded protein is CASSPPGLAGPAGITGELFF.

This clone was seen only once. The V call is TRBV2, the J call TRBJ1-2; 8 bases agree with TRBD1. The germline V gene has CDR1 SNHLY and CDR2 FYNNEI. CDR3 length: 13 amino acids. Trimming removed 6 bases from V and 10 bases from J; junction bases left unmatched: 10. DNA for the CDR3: TGTGCCAGCAGGGATGACAGGGGCTTTGACTACACCTTC. Protein: CASRDDRGFDYTF.

The table lists this clone with a count of one. The chain carries TRBV5-6 and TRBJ2-1, with D possibly being TRBD2 (5 bases). The V end was cut by 0 bases, the J end by 7 bases, with 23 bases between. The CDR3 contains 18 residues. Germline CDR1 is SGHDT and CDR2 is YYEEEE. CDR3 nucleotide sequence: TGTGCCAGCAGCTTGGTTCTAGGCGATGGGGTACTAGGGAATGAGCAGTTCTTC. It codes for CASSLVLGDGVLGNEQFF.

CDR3 bases: TGTGCCAGTATGAGGGACAGGGGCAGAGGCTACACCTTC. This translates into CASMRDRGRGYTF. The chain uses TRBV19 and TRBJ1-2; 10 nucleotides line up with TRBD1. Germline CDR1 is LNHDA and CDR2 is SQIVND (reference sequence). J lost 8 bases, V lost 7 bases, and 7 bases had no gene match. The CDR3 contains 13 residues.

In its sample, this clone was seen once. The J gene is TRBJ1-1, the V gene TRBV28, with 7 nucleotides matching TRBD1. V lost 4 bases to trimming and J lost 4 bases; unmatched junction nucleotides: 9. Germline loops: CDR1 MDHEN, CDR2 SYDVKM. The CDR3 is made up of 15 amino acids. The CDR3 here is CASSSQGVVGTEAFF. CDR3 nucleotide sequence: TGTGCCAGCAGTTCCCAGGGGGTCGTGGGCACTGAAGCTTTCTTT.

This chain joins TRBV7-2 and TRBJ1-2; D gene unclear. With 2 bases removed from V and 3 bases from J, the gap between germline ends came to 7 bases. Germline CDR1 is SGHTA and CDR2 is FQGNSA. The CDR3 covers 13 residues. The CDR3 DNA sequence: TGTGCCAGCAGCTTACCAACGGACTATGGCTACACCTTC. Amino acid sequence: CASSLPTDYGYTF.

The V gene is TRBV7-2, the J gene TRBJ2-3, with 10 bases matching TRBD2. Losses at the gene ends were 1 base for V and 2 bases for J; bases not matched to a gene: 6. Germline CDR1 reads SGHTA; CDR2 reads FQGNSA. The CDR3 loop spans 17 amino acids. As DNA, the CDR3 is TGTGCCAGCAGCTTAGGGGTAGCGGGGGGACACACAGATACGCAGTATTTT. Translation: CASSLGVAGGHTDTQYF.

The chain combines TRBV7-9 with TRBJ2-5; the match to TRBD1 covers 7 bases. Germline V gene data show CDR1 as SEHNR and CDR2 as FQNEAQ (reference sequence). The CDR3 length is 14 residues. V shed 1 base and J 5 bases; nucleotides not matched to a gene: 4. DNA for the CDR3: TGTGCCAGCAGCTTAGTGAGGGGGCGGGAGACCCAGTACTTC. It encodes CASSLVRGRETQYF.

The V call is TRBV6-5, the J call TRBJ2-2, with D perhaps TRBD2 (5 bases). Trimming left V 0 bases short and J 3 bases short, with 8 bases between. This CDR3 spans 15 amino acids. Per the germline V gene, CDR1 is MNHEY and CDR2 is SVGAGI. The CDR3, as DNA: TGTGCCAGCAGTTACTCGAGGGCCTACACCGGGGAGCTGTTTTTT. Encoded protein: CASSYSRAYTGELFF.

This chain uses TRBV5-8 with TRBJ2-1; D gene unclear. CDR1 and CDR2 from the germline V gene are SGHTS and YDEGEE. The CDR3 length is 16 residues. Trimming cost V 4 bases and J 4 bases, with 18 bases left between them. The CDR3 region is CASSPLGRNLYNEQFF. The DNA for the CDR3 is TGTGCCAGCAGCCCACTTGGCAGGAACCTATACAATGAGCAGTTCTTC.